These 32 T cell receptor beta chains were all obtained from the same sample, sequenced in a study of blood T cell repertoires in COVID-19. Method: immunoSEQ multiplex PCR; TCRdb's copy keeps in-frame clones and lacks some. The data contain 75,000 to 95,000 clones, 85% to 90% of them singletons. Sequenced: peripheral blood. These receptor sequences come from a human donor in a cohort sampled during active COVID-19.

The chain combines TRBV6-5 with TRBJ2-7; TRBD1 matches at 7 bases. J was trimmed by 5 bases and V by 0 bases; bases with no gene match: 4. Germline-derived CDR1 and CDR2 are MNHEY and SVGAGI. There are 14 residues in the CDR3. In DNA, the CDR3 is TGTGCCAGCAGTTACTCGACAGGGCCCAACGAGCAGTACTTC. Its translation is CASSYSTGPNEQYF.

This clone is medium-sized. The chain's CDR3 is CASSGQGLNYGYTF. CDR3 DNA: TGTGCCAGCAGTGGACAGGGTCTTAACTATGGCTACACCTTC. The chain is built from TRBV25-1 and TRBJ1-2, with 7 bases lining up with TRBD1. Trimming took 4 bases from V and 1 from J; bases not matched to a gene: 3. CDR3 size: 14 residues. Germline CDR1 and CDR2: MGHDK and SYGVNS.

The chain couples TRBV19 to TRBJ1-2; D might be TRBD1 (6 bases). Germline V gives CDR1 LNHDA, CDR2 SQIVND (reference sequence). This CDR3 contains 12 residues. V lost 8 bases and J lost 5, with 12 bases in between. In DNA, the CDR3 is TGTGCCAGTGCAGACAGGACGTATGGCTACACCTTC. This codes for CASADRTYGYTF.

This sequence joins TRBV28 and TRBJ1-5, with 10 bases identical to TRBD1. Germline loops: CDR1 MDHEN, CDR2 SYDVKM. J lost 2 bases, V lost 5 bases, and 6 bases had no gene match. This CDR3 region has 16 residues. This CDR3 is CASSTRQGAGNQPQHF. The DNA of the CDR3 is TGTGCCAGCAGTACCCGACAGGGGGCTGGCAATCAGCCCCAGCATTTT.

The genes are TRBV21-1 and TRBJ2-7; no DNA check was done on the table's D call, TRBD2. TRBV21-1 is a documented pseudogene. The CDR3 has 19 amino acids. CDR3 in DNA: TGTGCCAGCAGCAAGTTTTCCGCGGGCGAGACTAGAGATTTCTACGAGCAGTACTTC. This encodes CASSKFSAGETRDFYEQYF.

The CDR3 protein is CASSHPTSGVQETQYF. The DNA of the CDR3 is TGTGCCAGCAGCCACCCGACTAGCGGGGTTCAAGAGACCCAGTACTTC. V gene TRBV6-2 or TRBV6-3 combines with J gene TRBJ2-5, with 11 bases fitting TRBD2. Germline CDR1 is MNHEY and CDR2 is SVGEGT. V lost 6 bases and J lost 2; bases outside the gene matches: 8. The CDR3 length is 16 residues.

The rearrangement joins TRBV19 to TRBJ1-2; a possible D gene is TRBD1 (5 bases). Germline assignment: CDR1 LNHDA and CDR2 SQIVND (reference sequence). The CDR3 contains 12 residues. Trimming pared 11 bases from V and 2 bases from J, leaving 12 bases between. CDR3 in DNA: TGTGCCGGCTGGACATCCAACTATGGCTACACCTTC. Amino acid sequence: CAGWTSNYGYTF.

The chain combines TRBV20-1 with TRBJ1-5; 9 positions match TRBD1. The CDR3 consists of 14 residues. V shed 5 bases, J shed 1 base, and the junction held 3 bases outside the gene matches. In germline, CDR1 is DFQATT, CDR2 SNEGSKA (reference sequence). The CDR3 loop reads CSARDRGSNQPQHF. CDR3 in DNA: TGCAGTGCTCGTGACAGGGGGAGCAATCAGCCCCAGCATTTT.

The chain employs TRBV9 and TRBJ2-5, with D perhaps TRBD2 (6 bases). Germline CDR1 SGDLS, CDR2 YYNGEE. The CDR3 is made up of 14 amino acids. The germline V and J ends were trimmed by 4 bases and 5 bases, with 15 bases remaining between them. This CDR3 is CASSPQEGLETQYF. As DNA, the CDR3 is TGTGCCAGCAGCCCCCAGGAGGGTTTGGAGACCCAGTACTTC. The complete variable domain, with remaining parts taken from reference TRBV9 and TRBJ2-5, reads DSGVTQTPKHLITATGQRVTLRCSPRSGDLSVYWYQQSLDQGLQFLIQYYNGEERAKGNILERFSAQQFPDLHSELNLSSLELGDSALYFCASSPQEGLETQYFGPGTRLLVL.

The CDR3 DNA is TGTGCCATCAGTGTCCAGGGCGGCGAAAAACTGTTTTTT. This codes for CAISVQGGEKLFF. J is TRBJ1-4 and V is TRBV10-3; the D gene is possibly TRBD1 (5 bases). Germline CDR1 is ENHRY and CDR2 is SYGVKD. Between the trimmed V and J ends, which lost 4 bases and 8 bases, there was a span of 11 bases. This CDR3 comprises 13 residues.

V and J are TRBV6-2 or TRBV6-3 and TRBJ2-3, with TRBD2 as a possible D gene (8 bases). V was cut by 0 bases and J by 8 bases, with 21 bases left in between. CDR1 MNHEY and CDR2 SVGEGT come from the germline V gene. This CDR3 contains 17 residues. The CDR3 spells CASSYSTGTAGVGTQYF. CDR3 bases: TGTGCCAGCAGTTACTCGACTGGGACAGCGGGGGTGGGTACGCAGTATTTT.

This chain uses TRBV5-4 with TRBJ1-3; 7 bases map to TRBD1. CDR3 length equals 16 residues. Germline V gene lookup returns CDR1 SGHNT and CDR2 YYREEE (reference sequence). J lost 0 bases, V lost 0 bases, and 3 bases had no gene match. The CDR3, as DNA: TGTGCCAGCAGCTTGGACCAGGGGGTCTCTGGAAACACCATATATTTT. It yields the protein CASSLDQGVSGNTIYF. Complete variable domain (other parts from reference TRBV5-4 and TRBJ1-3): ETGVTQSPTHLIKTRGQQVTLRCSSQSGHNTVSWYQQALGQGPQFIFQYYREEENGRGNFPPRFSGLQFPNYSSELNVNALELDDSALYLCASSLDQGVSGNTIYFGEGSWLTVV.

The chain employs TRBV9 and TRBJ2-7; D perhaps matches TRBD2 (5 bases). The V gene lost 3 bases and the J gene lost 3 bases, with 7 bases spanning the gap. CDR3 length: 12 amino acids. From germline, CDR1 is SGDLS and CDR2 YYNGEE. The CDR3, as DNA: TGTGCCAGCAGCGGGAGGAGCTACGAGCAGTACTTC. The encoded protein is CASSGRSYEQYF.

CDR3: CASSPGTDLTGELFF. The CDR3, as DNA: TGTGCCAGCAGTCCAGGGACAGACCTCACCGGGGAGCTGTTTTTT. This chain connects TRBV6-5 to TRBJ2-2; 7 nucleotides align to TRBD1. The trim removed 5 bases at V and 4 bases at J, leaving 7 bases unmatched. The CDR3 runs 15 residues. Germline CDR1 reads MNHEY; CDR2 reads SVGAGI.

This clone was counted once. As DNA, the CDR3 is TGTGCCAGCAGCCAAGGACAGATCAATCAGCCCCAGCATTTT. It translates to CASSQGQINQPQHF. This chain uses TRBV3-1 (or the pseudogene TRBV3-2) with TRBJ1-5; D is perhaps TRBD1 (5 bases). CDR3 size: 14 residues. The germline gives CDR1 LGHDT, CDR2 YNNKEL (reference sequence). Trimming left V 1 base short and J 3 bases short, with 7 bases between.

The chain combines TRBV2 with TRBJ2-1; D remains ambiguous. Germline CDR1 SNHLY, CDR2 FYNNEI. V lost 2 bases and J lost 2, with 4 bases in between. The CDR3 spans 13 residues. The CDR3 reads CASSENTYNEQFF. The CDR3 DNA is TGTGCCAGCAGTGAAAATACCTACAATGAGCAGTTCTTC.

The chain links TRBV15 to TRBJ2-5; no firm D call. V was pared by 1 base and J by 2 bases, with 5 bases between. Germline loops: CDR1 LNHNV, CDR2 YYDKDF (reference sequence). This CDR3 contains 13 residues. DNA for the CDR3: TGTGCCACCAGCAGAGGGGCTCAAGAGACCCAGTACTTC. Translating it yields CATSRGAQETQYF.

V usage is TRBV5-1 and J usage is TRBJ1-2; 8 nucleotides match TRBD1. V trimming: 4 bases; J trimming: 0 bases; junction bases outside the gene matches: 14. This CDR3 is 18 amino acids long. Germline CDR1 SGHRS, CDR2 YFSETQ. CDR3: CASSLLPQDRASNYGYTF. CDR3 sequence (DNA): TGCGCCAGCAGCCTCCTACCTCAGGACAGGGCCTCTAACTATGGCTACACCTTC.

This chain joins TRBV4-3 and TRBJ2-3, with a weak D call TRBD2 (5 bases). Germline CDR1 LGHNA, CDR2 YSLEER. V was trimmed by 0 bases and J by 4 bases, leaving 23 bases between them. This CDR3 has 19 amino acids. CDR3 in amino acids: CASSQDASPGNHRPDTQYF. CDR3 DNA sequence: TGCGCCAGCAGCCAAGACGCTAGCCCTGGGAATCACAGACCAGATACGCAGTATTTT.

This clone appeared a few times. The CDR3 is CASSLDGRYSYNEQFF. The CDR3 DNA is TGTGCCAGCAGCTTAGATGGCAGGTACTCCTACAATGAGCAGTTCTTC. This chain joins TRBV11-2 and TRBJ2-1, with unresolved D. The V gene lost 0 bases and the J gene lost 0 bases, with 9 bases spanning the gap. The CDR3 has 16 amino acids. The germline gives CDR1 SGHAT, CDR2 FQNNGV.

CDR3 nucleotide sequence: TGCGCCGACAGTTTTCGCGAGCAGTACTTC. This codes for CADSFREQYF. The gene calls are TRBV23-1 and TRBJ2-7; a possible D gene is TRBD1 (5 bases). TRBV23-1 counts as an open reading frame of uncertain function. V was clipped by 11 bases and J by 6 bases, with 11 bases between them. CDR3 length equals 10 residues.

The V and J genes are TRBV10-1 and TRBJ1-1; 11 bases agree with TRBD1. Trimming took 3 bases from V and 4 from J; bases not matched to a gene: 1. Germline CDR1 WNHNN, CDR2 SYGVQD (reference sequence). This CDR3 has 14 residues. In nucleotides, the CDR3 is TGCGCCAGCAGTGACGGGACAGGGGGCACTGAAGCTTTCTTT. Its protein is CASSDGTGGTEAFF.

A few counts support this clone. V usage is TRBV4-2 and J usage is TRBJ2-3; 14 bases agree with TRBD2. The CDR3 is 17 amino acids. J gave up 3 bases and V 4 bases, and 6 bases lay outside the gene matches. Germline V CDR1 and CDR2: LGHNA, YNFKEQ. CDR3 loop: CASSRLAGGFGTDTQYF. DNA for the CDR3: TGTGCCAGCAGCCGACTAGCGGGAGGGTTCGGTACAGATACGCAGTATTTT.

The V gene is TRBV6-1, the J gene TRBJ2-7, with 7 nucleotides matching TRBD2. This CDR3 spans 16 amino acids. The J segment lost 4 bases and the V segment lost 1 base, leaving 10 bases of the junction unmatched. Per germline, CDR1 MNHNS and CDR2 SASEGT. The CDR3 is CASSEVGGGPEYEQYF. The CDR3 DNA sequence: TGTGCCAGCAGTGAAGTGGGGGGAGGGCCAGAGTACGAGCAGTACTTC.

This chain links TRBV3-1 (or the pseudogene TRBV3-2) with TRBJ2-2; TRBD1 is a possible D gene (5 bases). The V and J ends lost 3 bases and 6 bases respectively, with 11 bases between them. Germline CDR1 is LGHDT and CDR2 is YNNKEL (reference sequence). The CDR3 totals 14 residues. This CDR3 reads CASSQAGIAGELFF. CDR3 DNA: TGTGCCAGCAGCCAGGCAGGGATAGCCGGGGAGCTGTTTTTT.

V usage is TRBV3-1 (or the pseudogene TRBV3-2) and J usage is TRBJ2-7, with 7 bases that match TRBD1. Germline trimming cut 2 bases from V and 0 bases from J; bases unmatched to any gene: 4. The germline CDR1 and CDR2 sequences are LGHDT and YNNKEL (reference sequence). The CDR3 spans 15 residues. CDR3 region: CASSQPGQSSYEQYF. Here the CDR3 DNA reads TGTGCCAGCAGCCAACCGGGACAGAGCTCCTACGAGCAGTACTTC.

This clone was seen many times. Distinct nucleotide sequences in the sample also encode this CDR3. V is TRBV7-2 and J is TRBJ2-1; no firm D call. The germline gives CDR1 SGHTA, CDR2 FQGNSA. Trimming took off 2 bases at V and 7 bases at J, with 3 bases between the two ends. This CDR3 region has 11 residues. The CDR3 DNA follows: TGTGCCAGCAGCTTATTAAATGAGCAGTTCTTC. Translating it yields CASSLLNEQFF.

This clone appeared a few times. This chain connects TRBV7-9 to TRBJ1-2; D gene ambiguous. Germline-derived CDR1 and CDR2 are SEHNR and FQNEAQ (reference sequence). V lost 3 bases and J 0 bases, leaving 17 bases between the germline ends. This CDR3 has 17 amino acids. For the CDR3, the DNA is TGTGCCAGCAGCTTGAGGACTGGGCTCATCCCTAACTATGGCTACACCTTC. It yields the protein CASSLRTGLIPNYGYTF.

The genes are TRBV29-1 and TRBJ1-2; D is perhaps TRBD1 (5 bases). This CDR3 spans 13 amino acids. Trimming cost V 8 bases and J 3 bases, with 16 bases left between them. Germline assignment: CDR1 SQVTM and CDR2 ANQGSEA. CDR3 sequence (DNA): TGCAGCACCACGGAGGGGACTGACTATGGCTACACCTTC. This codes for CSTTEGTDYGYTF. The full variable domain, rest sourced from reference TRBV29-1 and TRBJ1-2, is SAVISQKPSRDICQRGTSLTIQCQVDSQVTMMFWYRQQPGQSLTLIATANQGSEATYESGFVIDKFPISRPNLTFSTLTVSNMSPEDSSIYLCSTTEGTDYGYTFGSGTRLTVV.

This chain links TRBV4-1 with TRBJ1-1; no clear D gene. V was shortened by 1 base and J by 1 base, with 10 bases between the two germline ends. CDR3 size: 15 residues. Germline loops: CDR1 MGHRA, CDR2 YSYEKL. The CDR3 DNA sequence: TGCGCCAGCAGCCAAGTTGCGGCAGAGAACACTGAAGCTTTCTTT. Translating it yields CASSQVAAENTEAFF.

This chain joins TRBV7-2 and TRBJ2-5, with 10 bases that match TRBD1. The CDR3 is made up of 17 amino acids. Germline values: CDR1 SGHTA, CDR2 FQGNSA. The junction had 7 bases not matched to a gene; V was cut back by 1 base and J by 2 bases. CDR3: CASSLGGTGVRQETQYF. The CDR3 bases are TGTGCCAGCAGCTTAGGGGGGACAGGGGTACGTCAAGAGACCCAGTACTTC.

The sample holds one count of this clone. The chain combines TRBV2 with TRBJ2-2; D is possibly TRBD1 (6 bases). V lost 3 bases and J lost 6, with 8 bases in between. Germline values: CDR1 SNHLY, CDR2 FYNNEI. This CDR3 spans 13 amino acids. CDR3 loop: CASSEDSAGELFF. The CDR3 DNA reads TGTGCCAGCAGTGAGGACAGCGCCGGGGAGCTGTTTTTT.